This paragraph reports one TCR beta chain. Its target is unknown. The sample belongs to a study of vaccination and CD4 T cells after COVID-19. The germline gives CDR1 SNHLY, CDR2 FYNNEI. The V end was cut by 6 bases, the J end by 4 bases, with 18 bases between. CDR3 length: 15 residues. Sequencing of the DNA from cultured CD4+ T cells was carried out with the Oncomine TCR Beta short-read assay. TCRdb re-derived calls from the PCR reads in MiXCR, one entry per CDR3 protein. The sample carries approximately 20,000 distinct CDR3 sequences, less than 65% recorded once. Specified treatment: approximately 11-day PBMC culture with coronavirus spike peptide pools or control peptides (ViraFEST assay). Expanded clonotypes were found by TCR sequencing after peptide-pool stimulation (ViraFEST). Per well, fewer than 2.5 million PBMCs were cultured in the presence of approximately 9.4 IU/ml IL-2 and 10 ug/ml peptide pools.

The sample consisted of CD4+ T cells from blood, cultured in vitro. The clonotype originates from a human donor who had recovered from COVID-19. The gene calls are TRBV2 and TRBJ2-5, with a weak D call TRBD2 (5 bases). The CDR3: CASRGELVRRETQYF. The CDR3 DNA sequence: TGTGCCAGCAGGGGAGAACTAGTGAGGCGAGAGACCCAGTACTTC.